This entry concerns a single T cell receptor beta chain. The data belong to a study of control samples from healthy donors and cancer patients. The germline gives CDR1 SGDLS, CDR2 YYNGEE. The CDR3 sequence is 12 residues long. V was clipped by 7 bases and J by 8 bases, with 14 bases between them. Profiling relied on immunoSEQ multiplex PCR, and the TCRdb table lists in-frame clones only, not all of them. This table holds 100,000 to 150,000 clones, more than 85% found once. This receptor was obtained from a man aged 18 to 29 in good health. The chain has TRBV9 and TRBJ2-3; D gene ambiguous. The sequenced sample was blood. As DNA, the CDR3 is TGTGCCAGCGGATGGACCGCCGGTACGCAGTATTTT. This encodes CASGWTAGTQYF.